This T cell receptor (beta chain) was sequenced in a study of PD-1 blockade in classical Hodgkin lymphoma. Points from the study as a whole: In newly diagnosed patients, baseline TCR diversity was reportedly below that of healthy donors.

Trimming shortened V by 4 bases and J by 1 base, and 7 bases separated the two germline ends. The CDR3 length is 13 residues. Germline lookup yields CDR1 SNHLY and CDR2 FYNNEI. Of note for this clone: What it recognizes is unknown. Other DNA variants within this sample encode the same CDR3.

Autologous stem cell transplantation was followed by relapse in every patient, and brentuximab vedotin exposure varied. Out of thawed PBMCs, magnetic negative selection purified CD4+ T cells. The patients, who had relapsed/refractory classical Hodgkin lymphoma, achieved best responses of complete response, partial response or progressive disease. Here immunoSEQ multiplex PCR was the method, and the copy in TCRdb shows in-frame clones only, minus some. Of some 26,000 clones in the sample, 80% to 85% were seen once. The sequencing here drew on CD4+ T cells from blood, taken at baseline. V and J are TRBV2 and TRBJ1-1; the D gene is possibly TRBD1 (5 bases). The source of this sequence is a human donor with classical Hodgkin lymphoma. CDR3 in amino acids: CASSGQGNTEAFF. The CDR3 DNA sequence: TGTGCCAGCAGTGGCCAGGGGAACACTGAAGCTTTCTTT.